This is a list of T cell receptor beta chains from one sample in a study of blood T cell repertoires in COVID-19. Assay used: immunoSEQ multiplex PCR; TCRdb lists only in-frame clones, some missing. The data contain 150,000 or so clones, 81% of them singletons. Sequencing was done on a sample of peripheral blood. The receptors stem from a man aged 55 to 70 with active or convalescent COVID-19. The CDR3 runs from the conserved cysteine through the conserved F or W. D genes are given only for firm matches. The size field is filled for only some rows; it gives once, few, many or a size class.

v_gene	abundance	j_gene	d_gene	CDR3nt	CDR3aa
TRBV28	-	TRBJ1-3	-	TGTGCCAGCAGTTTAGCAGGGTCTGGAAACACCATATATTTT	CASSLAGSGNTIYF
TRBV7-9	-	TRBJ2-2	-	TGTGCCAGCAGCTTAGGTCAGGGCATCGGGGAGCTGTTTTTT	CASSLGQGIGELFF
TRBV7-2	-	TRBJ2-1	TRBD2	TGTGCCAGCAGCTCCCTAGCGGGAGGTGACAATGAGCAGTTCTTC	CASSSLAGGDNEQFF
TRBV5-1	few	TRBJ1-1	TRBD1	TGCGCCAGCAGCTTGGGTGGGACAGGCCTTTGGTTGAACACTGAAGCTTTCTTT	CASSLGGTGLWLNTEAFF
TRBV5-1	-	TRBJ2-2	-	TGCGCCAGCAGCGACTTGTCAGCCCAGGGGGAGCTGTTTTTT	CASSDLSAQGELFF
TRBV9	few	TRBJ1-3	-	TGTGCCAGCAGCGGATCCGGGATCTCTGGAAACACCATATATTTT	CASSGSGISGNTIYF
TRBV11-3	-	TRBJ2-3	-	TGTGCCAGCAGCTCATACAGGGACGGGGAAGGCACAGATACGCAGTATTTT	CASSSYRDGEGTDTQYF
TRBV11-2	once	TRBJ2-6	-	TGTGCCAGCAGCCCTCTATGGTCTGGGGCCAACGTCCTGACTTTC	CASSPLWSGANVLTF
TRBV5-6	-	TRBJ1-3	TRBD1	TGTGCCAGCAGCACCGGGACAGGGGGTATCTCTGGAAACACCATATATTTT	CASSTGTGGISGNTIYF
TRBV28	-	TRBJ2-7	TRBD2	TGTGCCAGCAGGCCGGAAGCGGGAGTAGTCTACGAGCAGTACTTC	CASRPEAGVVYEQYF
TRBV18	-	TRBJ1-1	-	TGTGCCAGCTCGGCCGGACAGATGAACACTGAAGCTTTCTTT	CASSAGQMNTEAFF
TRBV2	-	TRBJ1-2	-	TGTGCCAGCAGCCCCGGGAGCTCGGGGGGCTACACCTTC	CASSPGSSGGYTF